The rows below give T cell receptor beta chains drawn from one sample of a study of T cell responses to AZD1222 COVID-19 vaccine. Measured with immunoSEQ multiplex PCR; TCRdb has only the in-frame clones, and not every one. The profile covers over 150,000 clones, with around 94% appearing a single time and 8% to 13% taken by the ten largest. The sequences come from peripheral blood, collected on day 0 of AZD1222 vaccination. These receptors were collected from an adult in good health. CDR3s include the opening cysteine and the closing phenylalanine or tryptophan. Each record gives: D gene, V gene, J gene, clone size, CDR3 DNA, CDR3 protein. D genes are given only for firm matches. Clone size is shown for a subset of rows, as once, few, many or a class of expanded clone.

D: -; V: TRBV6-2/TRBV6-3; J: TRBJ2-1; size: -; DNA: TGTGCCAGCAGTTACTCGATAGGGTCAACTGCAAGGAGCTCCTACAATGAGCAGTTCTTC; CDR3: CASSYSIGSTARSSYNEQFF
D: -; V: TRBV11-2; J: TRBJ2-1; size: -; DNA: TGTGCCAGCAACCCCAGGCTGGATCCCTCCTACAATGAGCAGTTCTTC; CDR3: CASNPRLDPSYNEQFF
D: -; V: TRBV19; J: TRBJ1-2; size: -; DNA: TGTGCCAGTAGTAGAATAGGGTATGGCTACACCTTC; CDR3: CASSRIGYGYTF
D: TRBD1; V: TRBV29-1; J: TRBJ2-7; size: -; DNA: TGCAGCGCCACGGACAGGGGAGCTAGGGAGCAGTACTTC; CDR3: CSATDRGAREQYF
D: -; V: TRBV5-4; J: TRBJ1-2; size: -; DNA: TGTGCCAGCAGCTTGGCAGGATTTTCCAACTATGGCTACACCTTC; CDR3: CASSLAGFSNYGYTF
D: -; V: TRBV6-5; J: TRBJ2-1; size: -; DNA: TGTGCCAGCAGTTTGGGATCCAATGAGCAGTTCTTC; CDR3: CASSLGSNEQFF
D: -; V: TRBV7-2; J: TRBJ1-1; size: -; DNA: TGTGCCAGCAGCTTAGAACAGACCTCGGGAGCTTTCTTT; CDR3: CASSLEQTSGAFF
D: -; V: TRBV9; J: TRBJ1-3; size: -; DNA: TGTGCCAGCAGCGTAGATGGGGTAGAGTCAGGAAACACCATATATTTT; CDR3: CASSVDGVESGNTIYF
D: -; V: TRBV7-2; J: TRBJ1-4; size: -; DNA: TGTGCCAGCAGCCGTATCAGCGGCAGCCCAAATGAAAAACTGTTTTTT; CDR3: CASSRISGSPNEKLFF
D: TRBD2; V: TRBV7-2; J: TRBJ2-3; size: -; DNA: TGTGCCAGCAGCCTCCGACTAGCGGGTAGCACAGATACGCAGTATTTT; CDR3: CASSLRLAGSTDTQYF
D: -; V: TRBV28; J: TRBJ1-1; size: once; DNA: TGTGCCAGCAGTTTTTTAGCGAACACTGAAGCTTTCTTT; CDR3: CASSFLANTEAFF
D: -; V: TRBV10-3; J: TRBJ2-7; size: -; DNA: TGTGCCATCAGTGATCCCTACGAGCAGTACTTC; CDR3: CAISDPYEQYF
D: -; V: TRBV29-1; J: TRBJ2-7; size: -; DNA: TGCAGCGTTGAAGGGGGCAGGGACAACGAGCAGTACTTC; CDR3: CSVEGGRDNEQYF
D: -; V: TRBV6-5; J: TRBJ1-1; size: -; DNA: TGTGCCAGCACCCGAGGAGTTTACACTGAAGCTTTCTTT; CDR3: CASTRGVYTEAFF
D: -; V: TRBV3-1/TRBV3-2; J: TRBJ1-4; size: -; DNA: TGTGCCAGCAGCCATCAGGCAGCGAATGAAAAACTGTTTTTT; CDR3: CASSHQAANEKLFF
D: -; V: TRBV19; J: TRBJ1-2; size: -; DNA: TGTGCCAGTAGTATAAGACAGACGTCGGGTGGCTACACCTTC; CDR3: CASSIRQTSGGYTF
D: -; V: TRBV7-2; J: TRBJ1-1; size: -; DNA: TGTGCCAGCAGACAAAGGGGTATTGGACCGAATGCTGAAGCTTTCTTT; CDR3: CASRQRGIGPNAEAFF
D: TRBD1; V: TRBV2; J: TRBJ2-5; size: -; DNA: TGTGCCAGCAGTCCGGCCCCTGGGGACAGGGGGCAAGAGACCCAGTACTTC; CDR3: CASSPAPGDRGQETQYF
D: -; V: TRBV19; J: TRBJ1-2; size: -; DNA: TGTGCCAGTAGTATCAAGGACCCGGATGGCTACACCTTC; CDR3: CASSIKDPDGYTF
D: -; V: TRBV3-1/TRBV3-2; J: TRBJ2-7; size: -; DNA: TGTGCCAGCAGCCAGATAGGATCAGGACCCTACGAGCAGTACTTC; CDR3: CASSQIGSGPYEQYF